The present entry profiles one T cell receptor (beta chain) with its context. This sample is part of a study of blood T cell repertoires in COVID-19. Authors' processing steps: Amplification with reference gene primers provided the estimates of nucleated cell counts. Profiling relied on immunoSEQ multiplex PCR, and the TCRdb table lists in-frame clones only, not all of them. V and J calls and clone size are given by that table; D and trimming were obtained from the DNA. The sample has 200,000 to 250,000 clones, 70% to 90% seen once. This CDR3 comprises 16 residues. Germline V gene data show CDR1 as LNHDA and CDR2 as SQIVND (reference sequence). V shed 6 bases and J shed 8 bases, with 24 bases lying between them.

The clonotype was recovered from a man aged 50-60 years who had recovered from COVID-19. This sequence joins TRBV19 and TRBJ2-3; D might be TRBD1 (6 bases). Sequencing was carried out using peripheral blood. The CDR3 nucleotides are TGTGCCAGTAGCAAAACCCCTACAACCAGGGGTACTACGCAGTATTTT. Its protein is CASSKTPTTRGTTQYF.